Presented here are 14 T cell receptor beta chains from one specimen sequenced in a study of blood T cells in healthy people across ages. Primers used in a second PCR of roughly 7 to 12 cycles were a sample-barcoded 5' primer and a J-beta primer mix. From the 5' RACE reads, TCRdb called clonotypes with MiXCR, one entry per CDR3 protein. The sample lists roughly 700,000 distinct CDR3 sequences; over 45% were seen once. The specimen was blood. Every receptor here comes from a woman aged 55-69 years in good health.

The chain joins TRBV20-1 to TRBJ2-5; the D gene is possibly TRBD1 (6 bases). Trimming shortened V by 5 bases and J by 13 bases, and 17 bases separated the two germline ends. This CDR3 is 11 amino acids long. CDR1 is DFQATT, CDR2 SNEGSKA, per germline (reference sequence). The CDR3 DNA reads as TGCAGTGCTGGCCGGGACATGGACCTGTACTTC. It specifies CSAGRDMDLYF.

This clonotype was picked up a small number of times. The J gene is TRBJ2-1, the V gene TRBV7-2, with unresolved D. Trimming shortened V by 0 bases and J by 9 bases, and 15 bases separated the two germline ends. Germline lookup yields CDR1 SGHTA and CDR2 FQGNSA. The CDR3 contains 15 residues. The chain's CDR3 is CASSLATGLVAEQFF. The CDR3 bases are TGTGCCAGCAGCTTAGCGACCGGTCTGGTGGCTGAGCAGTTCTTC.

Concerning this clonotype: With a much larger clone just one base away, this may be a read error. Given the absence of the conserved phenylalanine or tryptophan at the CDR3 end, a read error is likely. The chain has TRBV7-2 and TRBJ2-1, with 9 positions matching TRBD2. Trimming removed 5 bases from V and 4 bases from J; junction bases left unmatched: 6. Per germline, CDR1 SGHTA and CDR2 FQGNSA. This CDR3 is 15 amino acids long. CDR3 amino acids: CASSPGTSTYNEQFS. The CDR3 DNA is TGTGCCAGCAGCCCCGGGACTAGCACTTACAATGAGCAGTTCTCC.

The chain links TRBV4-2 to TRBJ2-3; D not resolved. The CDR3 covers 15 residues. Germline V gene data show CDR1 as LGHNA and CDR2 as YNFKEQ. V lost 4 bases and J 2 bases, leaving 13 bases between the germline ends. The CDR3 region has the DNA TGTGCCAGCAGCCCCCGAGGTCCAAACACAGATACGCAGTATTTT. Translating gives CASSPRGPNTDTQYF.

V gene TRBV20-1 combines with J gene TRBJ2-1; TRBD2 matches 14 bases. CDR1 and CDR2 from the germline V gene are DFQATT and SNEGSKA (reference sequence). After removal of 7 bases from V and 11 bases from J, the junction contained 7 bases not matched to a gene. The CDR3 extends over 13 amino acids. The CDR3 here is CSVPGTSGSKQFF. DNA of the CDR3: TGCAGTGTTCCTGGGACTAGCGGGAGTAAGCAGTTCTTC.

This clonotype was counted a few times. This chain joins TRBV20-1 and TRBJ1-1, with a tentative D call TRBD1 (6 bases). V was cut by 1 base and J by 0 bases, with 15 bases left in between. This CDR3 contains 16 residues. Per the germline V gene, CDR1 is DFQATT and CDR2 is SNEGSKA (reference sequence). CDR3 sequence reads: CSARGARQEMNTEAFF. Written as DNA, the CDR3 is TGCAGTGCTAGAGGGGCCAGACAGGAGATGAACACTGAAGCTTTCTTT.

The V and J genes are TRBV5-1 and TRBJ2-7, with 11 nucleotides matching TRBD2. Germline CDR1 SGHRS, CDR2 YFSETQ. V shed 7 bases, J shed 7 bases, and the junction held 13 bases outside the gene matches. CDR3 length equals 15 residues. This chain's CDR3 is CASGIAGGRNNEQYF. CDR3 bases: TGCGCCAGCGGCATAGCGGGAGGGCGAAACAATGAGCAGTACTTC. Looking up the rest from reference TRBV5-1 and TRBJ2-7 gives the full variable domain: KAGVTQTPRYLIKTRGQQVTLSCSPISGHRSVSWYQQTPGQGLQFLFEYFSETQRNKGNFPGRFSGRQFSNSRSEMNVSTLELGDSALYLCASGIAGGRNNEQYFGPGTRLTVT.

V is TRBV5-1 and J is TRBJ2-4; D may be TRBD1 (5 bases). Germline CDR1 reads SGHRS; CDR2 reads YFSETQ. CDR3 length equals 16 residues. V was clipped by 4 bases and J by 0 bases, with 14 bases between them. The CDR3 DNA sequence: TGCGCCAGCAGCCCGACAGATCGAATAGCCAAAAACATTCAGTACTTC. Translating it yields CASSPTDRIAKNIQYF.

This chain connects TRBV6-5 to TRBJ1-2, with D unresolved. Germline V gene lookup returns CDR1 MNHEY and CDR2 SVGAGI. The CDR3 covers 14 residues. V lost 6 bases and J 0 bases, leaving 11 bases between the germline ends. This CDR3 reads CASRQSGANYGYTF. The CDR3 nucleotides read TGTGCCAGCAGGCAGTCCGGAGCTAACTATGGCTACACCTTC.

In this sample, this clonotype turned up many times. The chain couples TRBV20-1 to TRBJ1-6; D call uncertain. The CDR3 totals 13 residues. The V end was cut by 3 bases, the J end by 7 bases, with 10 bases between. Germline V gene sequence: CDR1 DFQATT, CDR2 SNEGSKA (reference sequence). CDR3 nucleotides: TGCAGTGCTAGGAGTGTGGCAAATTCACCCCTCCACTTT. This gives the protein CSARSVANSPLHF.

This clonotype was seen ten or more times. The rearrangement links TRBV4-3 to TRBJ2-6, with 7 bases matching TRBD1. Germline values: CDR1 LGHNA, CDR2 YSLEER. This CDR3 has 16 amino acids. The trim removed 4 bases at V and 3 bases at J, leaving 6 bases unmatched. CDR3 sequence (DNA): TGCGCCAGCAGCCGACAGGGAGTAAGTGGGGCCAACGTCCTGACTTTC. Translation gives CASSRQGVSGANVLTF.

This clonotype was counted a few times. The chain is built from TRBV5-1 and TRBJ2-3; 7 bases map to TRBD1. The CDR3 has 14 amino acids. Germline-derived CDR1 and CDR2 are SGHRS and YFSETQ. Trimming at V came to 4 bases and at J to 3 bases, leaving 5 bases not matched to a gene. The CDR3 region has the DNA TGCGCCAGCAGCCAAGACAGGGTGACAGATACGCAGTATTTT. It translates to CASSQDRVTDTQYF.

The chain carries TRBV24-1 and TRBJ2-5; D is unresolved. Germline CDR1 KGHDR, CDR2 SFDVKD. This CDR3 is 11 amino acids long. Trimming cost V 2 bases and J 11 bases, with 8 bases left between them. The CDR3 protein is CATSDYLQQYF. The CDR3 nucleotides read TGTGCCACCAGTGATTATCTTCAGCAGTACTTC.

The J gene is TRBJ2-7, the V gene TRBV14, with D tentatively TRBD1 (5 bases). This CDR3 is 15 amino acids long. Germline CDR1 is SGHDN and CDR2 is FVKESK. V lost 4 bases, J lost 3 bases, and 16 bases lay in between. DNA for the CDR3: TGTGCCAGCAGCCCTAGAATCCAGGGTTACTACGAGCAGTACTTC. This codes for CASSPRIQGYYEQYF. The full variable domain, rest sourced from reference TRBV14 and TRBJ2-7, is EAGVTQFPSHSVIEKGQTVTLRCDPISGHDNLYWYRRVMGKEIKFLLHFVKESKQDESGMPNNRFLAERTGGTYSTLKVQPAELEDSGVYFCASSPRIQGYYEQYFGPGTRLTVT.